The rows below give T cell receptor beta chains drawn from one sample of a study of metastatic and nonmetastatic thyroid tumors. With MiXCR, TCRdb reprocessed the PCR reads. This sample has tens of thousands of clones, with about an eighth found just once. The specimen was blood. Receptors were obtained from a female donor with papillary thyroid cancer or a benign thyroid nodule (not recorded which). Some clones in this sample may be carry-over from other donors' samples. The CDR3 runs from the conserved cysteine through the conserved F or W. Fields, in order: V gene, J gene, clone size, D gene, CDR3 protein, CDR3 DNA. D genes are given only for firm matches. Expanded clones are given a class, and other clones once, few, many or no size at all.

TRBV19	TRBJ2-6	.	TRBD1	CASSPGQGAGANVLTF	TGTGCCAGTAGCCCGGGACAGGGGGCTGGGGCCAACGTCCTGACTTTC
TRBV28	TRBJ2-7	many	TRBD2	CASSFRLGGRQVEQYF	TGTGCCAGCAGTTTTAGGTTGGGCGGGAGGCAAGTCGAGCAGTACTTC
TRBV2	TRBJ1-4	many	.	CASSNRRGPIEKLFF	TGTGCCAGCAGTAACAGGCGGGGGCCCATTGAAAAACTGTTTTTT
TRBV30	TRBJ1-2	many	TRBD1	CAWSPGGDYGYTF	TGTGCCTGGAGCCCAGGGGGAGATTATGGCTACACCTTC
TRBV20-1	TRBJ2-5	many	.	CSADSIVQETQYF	TGCAGTGCCGACTCCATAGTGCAAGAGACCCAGTACTTC
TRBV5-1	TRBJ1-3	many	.	CASTEGSGNTIYF	TGCGCCAGCACCGAAGGCTCTGGAAACACCATATATTTT
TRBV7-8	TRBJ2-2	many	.	CASRLQGNTGELFF	TGTGCCAGCAGGCTGCAGGGGAACACCGGGGAGCTGTTTTTT
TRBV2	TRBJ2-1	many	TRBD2	CATNSGRENRNEQFF	TGTGCCACCAACTCGGGGCGGGAGAACCGCAATGAGCAGTTCTTC
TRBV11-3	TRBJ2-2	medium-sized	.	CASSKRFTGELFF	TGTGCCAGCAGCAAGCGGTTCACCGGGGAGCTGTTTTTT
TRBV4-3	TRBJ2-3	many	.	CASSQGQRDTQYF	TGCGCCAGCAGCCAAGGCCAGAGGGATACGCAGTATTTT
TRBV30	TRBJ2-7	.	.	CAWRRGRSYEQYF	TGTGCCTGGCGTCGCGGACGCTCCTACGAGCAGTACTTC
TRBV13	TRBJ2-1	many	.	CASSSYLVNEQFF	TGTGCCAGCAGCTCATACCTAGTGAATGAGCAGTTCTTC
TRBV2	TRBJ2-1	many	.	CASSEEGASYNEQFF	TGTGCCAGCAGTGAAGAGGGCGCCTCCTACAATGAGCAGTTCTTC
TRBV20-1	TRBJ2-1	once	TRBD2	CSSSSLAGGRGSEQFF	TGCAGTTCTAGCTCCCTGGCGGGAGGGAGAGGAAGTGAGCAGTTCTTC
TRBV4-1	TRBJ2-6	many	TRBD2	CASSQATTGRASPGANVLTF	TGCGCCAGCAGCCAAGCGACAACCGGGAGGGCCAGCCCTGGGGCCAACGTCCTGACTTTC
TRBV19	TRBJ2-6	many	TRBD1	CASAQGAGGANVLTF	TGTGCCAGTGCACAGGGGGCGGGTGGGGCCAACGTCCTGACTTTC
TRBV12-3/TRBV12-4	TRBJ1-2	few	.	CASSLVGGYGYTF	TGTGCCAGCAGTTTGGTCGGCGGCTATGGCTACACCTTC
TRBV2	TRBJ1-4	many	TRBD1	CASQGTDFNEKLFF	TGTGCCTCTCAAGGGACAGACTTTAATGAAAAACTGTTTTTT
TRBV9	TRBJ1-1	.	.	CASSVYGDTEAFF	TGTGCCAGCAGCGTGTACGGCGACACTGAAGCTTTCTTT
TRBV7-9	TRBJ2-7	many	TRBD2	CASRRTSDRYEQYF	TGTGCCAGCAGAAGGACTAGTGATCGGTACGAGCAGTACTTC